These 15 T cell receptor beta chains originate from one sample sequenced in a study of CD8 T cells in Susac syndrome. Roughly 0.45 to 1 ug RNA was reverse transcribed with random hexamers. One entry per CDR3 protein results from TCRdb running MiXCR on the immunoSEQ multiplex PCR reads. The profile covers 190,000 or so distinct CDR3 sequences, with 95% appearing a single time and approximately 0.075% taken by the ten largest. The source material was CD4+ T cells from PBMCs. These TCRs come from a human donor with multiple sclerosis.

The chain combines TRBV10-3 with TRBJ2-7; a possible D gene is TRBD2 (5 bases). This CDR3 region has 13 residues. Per germline, CDR1 ENHRY and CDR2 SYGVKD. Trimming pared 3 bases from V and 4 bases from J, leaving 10 bases between. The CDR3 spells CAISDESGYEQYF. CDR3 DNA: TGTGCCATCAGTGACGAATCGGGATACGAGCAGTACTTC.

J is TRBJ1-1 and V is TRBV20-1, with D perhaps TRBD1 (5 bases). Germline V gene lookup returns CDR1 DFQATT and CDR2 SNEGSKA (reference sequence). Trimming took 3 bases from V and 1 from J, leaving 12 bases between them. The CDR3 is made up of 14 amino acids. DNA of the CDR3: TGCAGTGCTAGTAGTGGACACTCGAACACTGAAGCTTTCTTT. It yields the protein CSASSGHSNTEAFF.

The CDR3 nucleotides read TGTGCCAGCAGCCAGTCGGCAGGGGGCAAGCCCCAGCATTTT. Protein sequence: CASSQSAGGKPQHF. The V and J genes are TRBV3-1 and TRBJ1-5, with 8 bases identical to TRBD1. With V trimmed by 3 bases and J by 8 bases, 6 bases remained unmatched. The germline CDR1 and CDR2 sequences are LGHDT and YNNKEL (reference sequence). The CDR3 consists of 14 residues.

V and J are TRBV15 and TRBJ1-6; no reliable D call. Trimming stripped 5 bases from V and 10 bases from J, with 12 bases between. This CDR3 is 13 amino acids long. Germline V lookup: CDR1 LNHNV, CDR2 YYDKDF (reference sequence). The CDR3 protein is CATSGIPDSPLHF. The CDR3 region has the DNA TGTGCCACCAGCGGGATACCGGACTCACCCCTCCACTTT.

This clonotype was counted a single time. At one boundary the junction diverges from the germline segment, which might be a read error. The gene calls are TRBV7-7 and TRBJ2-1, with 14 nucleotides matching TRBD2. This CDR3 is 16 amino acids long. In germline, CDR1 is SSHAT, CDR2 FNYEAQ (reference sequence). CDR3 in amino acids: CASSLSGLAGGSEQFF. CDR3 in DNA: TGTGCTAGCAGCTTATCAGGACTAGCGGGGGGATCGGAGCAGTTCTTC.

With respect to this clonotype: The junction shows a germline mismatch at one end, possibly a read error. The V gene is TRBV7-7, the J gene TRBJ1-6; D is perhaps TRBD1 (6 bases). Germline lookup yields CDR1 SSHAT and CDR2 FNYEAQ (reference sequence). This CDR3 comprises 14 residues. The CDR3 spells CASSAGTPNSPLHF. Written as DNA, the CDR3 is TGTGCTAGCAGCGCCGGGACACCCAATTCACCCCTCCACTTT.

The genes are TRBV5-4 and TRBJ1-5; no clear D. V was trimmed by 1 base and J by 9 bases, leaving 8 bases between them. The CDR3 sequence is 12 residues long. CDR1 SGHNT and CDR2 YYREEE come from the germline V gene (reference sequence). The CDR3 bases are TGTGCCAGCAGCTTGCCCCTCGGGCCCCAGCATTTT. Protein product: CASSLPLGPQHF. Drawing the rest from reference TRBV5-4 and TRBJ1-5, the complete variable domain is ETGVTQSPTHLIKTRGQQVTLRCSSQSGHNTVSWYQQALGQGPQFIFQYYREEENGRGNFPPRFSGLQFPNYSSELNVNALELDDSALYLCASSLPLGPQHFGDGTRLSIL.

The chain combines TRBV6-6 with TRBJ1-5; D is unclear. V lost 10 bases, J lost 9 bases, and 13 bases lay in between. Per the germline V gene, CDR1 is MNHNY and CDR2 is SVGAGI (reference sequence). The CDR3 is 11 amino acids. The CDR3 spells CATGGPPPQHF. CDR3 DNA: TGTGCCACCGGCGGCCCCCCGCCCCAGCATTTT.

This clonotype was seen once. The V and J genes are TRBV20-1 and TRBJ2-2, with D tentatively TRBD1 (9 bases). Germline values: CDR1 DFQATT, CDR2 SNEGSKA (reference sequence). Between the trimmed V and J ends, which lost 2 bases and 0 bases, there was a span of 22 bases. This CDR3 comprises 19 residues. CDR3 coding DNA: TGCAGTGCTAGATCCGCGGGGGGACAGGGCCCCGCGAACACCGGGGAGCTGTTTTTT. Translated: CSARSAGGQGPANTGELFF.

The chain combines TRBV23-1 with TRBJ2-7, with 7 bases aligning to TRBD1. TRBV23-1 is an ORF for which the function is uncertain. The CDR3 runs 16 residues. The CDR3 here is CASSQSRTGRVYEQYV. The CDR3 DNA reads TGCGCCAGCAGCCAATCAAGGACAGGTCGTGTATACGAGCAGTACGTC.

V gene TRBV3-1 combines with J gene TRBJ2-3; no firm D call. Looked up from germline, CDR1 is LGHDT and CDR2 is YNNKEL (reference sequence). V shed 6 bases and J shed 4 bases, with 11 bases lying between them. The CDR3 has 13 amino acids. CDR3 nucleotide sequence: TGTGCCAGCAGTTCTCTGTCGGCAGATACGCAGTATTTT. Protein: CASSSLSADTQYF.

The chain employs TRBV7-2 and TRBJ2-1; 9 nucleotides line up with TRBD2. J lost 2 bases, V lost 0 bases, and 5 bases had no gene match. The germline V gene encodes CDR1 SGHTA and CDR2 FQGNSA. The CDR3 covers 17 residues. This CDR3 is CASSLALAGRTYNEQFF. For the CDR3, the DNA is TGTGCCAGCAGCTTAGCTCTAGCGGGGAGAACCTACAATGAGCAGTTCTTC.

This clonotype was observed a single time. This chain uses TRBV3-1 with TRBJ2-7; D is tentatively TRBD1 or TRBD2 (5 bases each). CDR1 and CDR2 from the germline V gene are LGHDT and YNNKEL (reference sequence). With 0 bases removed from V and 0 bases from J, the gap between germline ends came to 12 bases. The CDR3 extends over 16 amino acids. Here the CDR3 DNA reads TGTGCCAGCAGCCAAGATGGGACCCTGAGCTCCTACGAGCAGTACTTC. Amino acids: CASSQDGTLSSYEQYF.

In this sample, this clonotype turned up once. This chain links TRBV7-2 with TRBJ2-4; TRBD1 might be the D (6 bases). The germline V and J ends were trimmed by 6 bases and 6 bases, with 12 bases remaining between them. Germline V gene sequence: CDR1 SGHTA, CDR2 FQGNSA. The CDR3 contains 13 residues. The CDR3 reads CASSPGQPNIQYF. As DNA, the CDR3 is TGTGCCAGCAGTCCCGGACAGCCAAACATTCAGTACTTC.

This clonotype has a single count. The chain joins TRBV19 to TRBJ1-5; D gene uncertain. The V end lost 1 base, the J end lost 4 bases, and 8 bases lay between the germline ends. Germline V CDR1 and CDR2: LNHDA, SQIVND (reference sequence). The CDR3 length is 14 residues. The CDR3 bases are TGTGCCAGTAGTATAGGGATAGCTAATCAGCCCCAGCATTTT. This encodes CASSIGIANQPQHF.